This T cell receptor (beta chain) stems from a study of beta chain features in type 1 diabetes. What was sequenced were expressed TCRB transcripts, since all of the isolated RNA had been reverse transcribed. Libraries were prepared by immunoSEQ multiplex PCR; TCRdb keeps only in-frame clonotypes and omits some of them. The data show about 200,000 clones, 9.5% to 13% seen once. The CDR3 loop spans 13 amino acids. Germline assignment: CDR1 SGHRS and CDR2 YFSETQ. V was cut by 3 bases and J by 1 base, with 7 bases left in between. This clone has just a few counts. With a much larger clone just one base away, this may be a read error. The same CDR3 can be traced to other DNA sequences in this sample.

The sample taken for sequencing was central memory CD4+ T cells from blood. The chain links TRBV5-1 to TRBJ2-5, with a tentative D call TRBD1 (6 bases). This TCR was sampled from a man between 18 and 29 years old in good health. The CDR3 DNA reads TGCGCCAGCAGCTCACAGGGCCAAGAGACCCAGTACTTC. Translation: CASSSQGQETQYF. Drawing the rest from reference TRBV5-1 and TRBJ2-5, the complete variable domain is KAGVTQTPRYLIKTRGQQVTLSCSPISGHRSVSWYQQTPGQGLQFLFEYFSETQRNKGNFPGRFSGRQFSNSRSEMNVSTLELGDSALYLCASSSQGQETQYFGPGTRLLVL.